These 26 T cell receptor beta chains were all obtained from the same sample, sequenced in a study of control samples from healthy donors and cancer patients. TCRdb's copy holds only in-frame clones and misses some; the assay was immunoSEQ multiplex PCR. Altogether about 58,000 clones are present, about 95% being singletons, with the ten largest covering less than 4.5%. Source material: blood. The receptors were sampled from a man aged 25 to 45 in good health.

This rearrangement joins TRBV7-2 to TRBJ2-3; no reliable D call. This CDR3 comprises 15 residues. Germline V gene sequence: CDR1 SGHTA, CDR2 FQGNSA. Trimming took off 5 bases at V and 3 bases at J, with 15 bases between the two ends. CDR3: CASSPIRPRTDTQYF. DNA for the CDR3: TGTGCCAGCAGCCCCATCAGGCCCCGGACAGATACGCAGTATTTT.

The chain recombines TRBV7-2 with TRBJ2-5; 9 bases are shared with TRBD2. Germline CDR1 is SGHTA and CDR2 is FQGNSA. The junction had 9 bases not matched to a gene; V was cut back by 1 base and J by 9 bases. There are 15 residues in the CDR3. DNA for the CDR3: TGTGCCAGCAGCTTAGAGGCGGGGGGGCGGCTGTCCCAGTACTTC. Translated, it gives CASSLEAGGRLSQYF.

The DNA for the CDR3 is TGTGCCAGCAGTCCGCCTGTGGTGAGGGCTCAGCCCCAGCATTTT. Translated: CASSPPVVRAQPQHF. The chain couples TRBV6-5 to TRBJ1-5; D is ambiguous. The CDR3 totals 15 residues. Trimming took 5 bases from V and 6 from J, leaving 17 bases between them. In germline, CDR1 is MNHEY, CDR2 SVGAGI.

A few counts support this clone. The chain combines TRBV4-1 with TRBJ2-2, with D possibly being TRBD1 (5 bases). The CDR3 is made up of 14 amino acids. CDR1 and CDR2 (germline): MGHRA, YSYEKL. V lost 6 bases, J lost 0 bases, and 8 bases lay in between. CDR3 sequence reads: CASRRQPNTGELFF. CDR3 DNA sequence: TGCGCCAGCAGGAGACAGCCGAACACCGGGGAGCTGTTTTTT.

The genes are TRBV18 and TRBJ2-1, with a weak D call TRBD1 (5 bases). V was clipped by 0 bases and J by 7 bases, with 19 bases between them. Germline-derived CDR1 and CDR2 are KGHSH and LQKENI. This CDR3 contains 17 residues. DNA for the CDR3: TGTGCCAGCTCACCACCTTCTGGGGCCATAGCCGGGAATGAGCAGTTCTTC. Residues: CASSPPSGAIAGNEQFF.

V and J are TRBV11-3 and TRBJ1-1, with TRBD1 matching 9 bases. Germline-derived CDR1 and CDR2 are SGHNT and YENEEA. The CDR3 extends over 16 amino acids. Trimming at V came to 5 bases and at J to 3 bases, leaving 10 bases not matched to a gene. CDR3 nucleotide sequence: TGTGCCAGCAGCGCTCGGACAGGGGAGAGGCACACTGAAGCTTTCTTT. This encodes CASSARTGERHTEAFF. Variable domain in full (rest from reference TRBV11-3 and TRBJ1-1): EAGVVQSPRYKIIEKKQPVAFWCNPISGHNTLYWYLQNLGQGPELLIRYENEEAVDDSQLPKDRFSAERLKGVDSTLKIQPAELGDSAVYLCASSARTGERHTEAFFGQGTRLTVV.

In DNA form, the CDR3 reads TGCAGCGTGGGACAGGGGGCGTCTGGAAACACCATATATTTT. It codes for CSVGQGASGNTIYF. The rearrangement links TRBV29-1 to TRBJ1-3; TRBD1 matches at 12 bases. Per germline, CDR1 SQVTM and CDR2 ANQGSEA. This CDR3 region has 14 residues. The ends lost 6 bases at V and 1 base at J; junction bases unmatched: 1.

The gene calls are TRBV28 and TRBJ2-1, with 10 bases matching TRBD2. Germline assignment: CDR1 MDHEN and CDR2 SYDVKM. CDR3 length: 15 amino acids. J lost 1 base, V lost 6 bases, and 3 bases had no gene match. The CDR3 DNA reads TGTGCCAGCAGACAACTAGCGGGGTCCTACAATGAGCAGTTCTTC. It codes for CASRQLAGSYNEQFF.

The rearrangement joins TRBV6-5 to TRBJ1-2; D is unclear. The CDR3 length is 13 residues. Between the trimmed V and J ends, which lost 7 bases and 6 bases, there was a span of 15 bases. Germline CDR1 is MNHEY and CDR2 is SVGAGI. The CDR3 DNA reads as TGTGCCAGCACTTTCAAGGGTGGCCATGGCTACACCTTC. Translating gives CASTFKGGHGYTF.

This clone has just one count. The chain employs TRBV7-9 and TRBJ1-1; the D is unclear. Germline values: CDR1 SEHNR, CDR2 FQNEAQ (reference sequence). CDR3 length: 19 amino acids. The V and J ends lost 4 bases and 1 base respectively, with 25 bases between them. The CDR3 DNA sequence: TGTGCCAGCAGCTCCCGTTTAAGGGCAGGTTTAATTCCGAACACTGAAGCTTTCTTT. Protein product: CASSSRLRAGLIPNTEAFF.

This sequence joins TRBV5-1 and TRBJ1-4, with D unclear. CDR1 SGHRS and CDR2 YFSETQ come from the germline V gene. The CDR3 length is 14 residues. V lost 6 bases and J 4 bases, leaving 13 bases between the germline ends. The CDR3, as DNA: TGCGCCAGCAACAGAGACGGTTTTAATGAAAAACTGTTTTTT. Amino acids: CASNRDGFNEKLFF.

The chain links TRBV7-2 to TRBJ1-1, with TRBD1 identical over 9 bases. This CDR3 is built from 16 residues. Germline-derived CDR1 and CDR2 are SGHTA and FQGNSA. The junction had 11 bases not matched to a gene; V was cut back by 7 bases and J by 2 bases. CDR3 bases: TGTGCCAGCACCCCGACAGGGGGAGGATTCAACACTGAAGCTTTCTTT. Its protein product is CASTPTGGGFNTEAFF.

J is TRBJ1-2 and V is TRBV5-1, with a tentative D call TRBD1 (5 bases). The length of the CDR3 is 14 residues. V was clipped by 2 bases and J by 0 bases, with 8 bases between them. CDR1 and CDR2 from the germline V gene are SGHRS and YFSETQ. The CDR3 here is CASSFDSPNYGYTF. For the CDR3, the DNA is TGCGCCAGCAGCTTCGACAGCCCTAACTATGGCTACACCTTC.

The chain joins TRBV19 to TRBJ1-1, with TRBD1 matching 9 bases. Germline V CDR1 and CDR2: LNHDA, SQIVND (reference sequence). The CDR3 has 16 amino acids. With 3 bases clipped from V and 3 bases from J, the junction kept 8 bases outside the gene matches. The CDR3 protein is CASSILLRTGDTEAFF. The CDR3 DNA reads as TGTGCCAGTAGTATCCTCCTCCGGACAGGGGACACTGAAGCTTTCTTT.

V usage is TRBV7-3 and J usage is TRBJ2-7; 12 bases agree with TRBD1. The CDR3 loop spans 18 amino acids. The germline V gene has CDR1 SGHTA and CDR2 FQGTGA. V shed 1 base and J 6 bases; nucleotides not matched to a gene: 13. The chain's CDR3 is CASSLSGGGQGALGEQYF. CDR3 bases: TGTGCCAGCAGCTTAAGTGGAGGGGGACAGGGGGCGCTGGGCGAGCAGTACTTC.

This chain joins TRBV19 and TRBJ2-1, with TRBD2 identical over 7 bases. Germline lookup yields CDR1 LNHDA and CDR2 SQIVND (reference sequence). Germline trimming cut 3 bases from V and 2 bases from J; bases unmatched to any gene: 4. This CDR3 region has 15 residues. The CDR3 DNA reads as TGTGCCAGTAGTATTGGGGGGGTCACCTACAATGAGCAGTTCTTC. Amino acids: CASSIGGVTYNEQFF.

This clone came up a few times. The chain uses TRBV5-5 and TRBJ1-1, with 8 positions matching TRBD1. Germline V lookup: CDR1 SGHKS, CDR2 YYEKEE (reference sequence). The CDR3 length is 14 residues. Trimming took 4 bases from V and 1 from J; bases not matched to a gene: 3. CDR3 nucleotide sequence: TGTGCCAGCAGCCTGACAGGGGAGAACACTGAAGCTTTCTTT. Its translation: CASSLTGENTEAFF.

The V and J genes are TRBV2 and TRBJ2-2; possible D gene TRBD2, 7 bases. The CDR3 covers 16 residues. Germline CDR1 reads SNHLY; CDR2 reads FYNNEI. The V end was cut by 9 bases, the J end by 4 bases, with 21 bases between. The DNA of the CDR3 is TGTGCCAGGTCAACGGTGGGGGGGCCCGCCACCGGGGAGCTGTTTTTT. As protein: CARSTVGGPATGELFF.

The genes are TRBV29-1 and TRBJ2-1, with TRBD2 matching 10 bases. This CDR3 has 16 residues. J was trimmed by 5 bases and V by 4 bases; bases with no gene match: 11. In germline, CDR1 is SQVTM, CDR2 ANQGSEA. The CDR3 reads CSVGLAGVFRHNEQFF. DNA for the CDR3: TGCAGCGTTGGTCTAGCGGGAGTTTTTCGTCACAATGAGCAGTTCTTC.

The CDR3 protein is CASSDGTGYQPQHF. The CDR3 bases are TGTGCCAGCAGTGACGGGACAGGGTACCAGCCCCAGCATTTT. The chain has TRBV25-1 and TRBJ1-5, with 9 nucleotides matching TRBD1. This CDR3 contains 14 residues. Trimming cost V 3 bases and J 7 bases; bases outside gene matches: 4. Germline CDR1 and CDR2: MGHDK and SYGVNS.

This clone was detected only a few times. The rearrangement joins TRBV27 to TRBJ2-2; possible D gene TRBD2, 5 bases. The CDR3 has 15 residues. V lost 3 bases and J 2 bases, leaving 10 bases between the germline ends. Germline CDR1 and CDR2: MNHEY and SMNVEV (reference sequence). The CDR3 DNA sequence: TGTGCCAGCAGTTTGGGAGTTCTAAACACCGGGGAGCTGTTTTTT. This sequence encodes CASSLGVLNTGELFF.

The chain couples TRBV10-2 to TRBJ1-2; D is perhaps TRBD1 (5 bases). Trimming took off 2 bases at V and 7 bases at J, with 14 bases between the two ends. Germline V gene data show CDR1 as WSHSY and CDR2 as SAAADI. This CDR3 is built from 14 residues. CDR3 coding DNA: TGCGCCAGCAGTGAGCGGGGTGGGGCACGTGGCTACACCTTC. Translating gives CASSERGGARGYTF.

This clone was found once. This chain uses TRBV7-3 with TRBJ2-5; 10 bases agree with TRBD1. V lost 0 bases and J lost 1; bases outside the gene matches: 2. The CDR3 contains 16 residues. Germline V gives CDR1 SGHTA, CDR2 FQGTGA. CDR3 in amino acids: CASSLTRDRGQETQYF. The CDR3 DNA sequence: TGTGCCAGCAGCTTAACTCGGGACAGGGGCCAAGAGACCCAGTACTTC.

The chain recombines TRBV6-2 or TRBV6-3 with TRBJ1-6; a possible D gene is TRBD1 (5 bases). Germline values: CDR1 MNHEY, CDR2 SVGEGT. This CDR3 is 17 amino acids long. V was pared by 0 bases and J by 5 bases, with 14 bases between. This CDR3 reads CASSYSTQGRNNSPLHF. CDR3 in DNA: TGTGCCAGCAGTTACTCGACTCAGGGTCGGAATAATTCACCCCTCCACTTT.

The gene calls are TRBV3-1 (or the pseudogene TRBV3-2) and TRBJ1-5; D may be TRBD1 (5 bases). The CDR3 sequence is 17 residues long. Germline V gives CDR1 LGHDT, CDR2 YNNKEL (reference sequence). V lost 1 base and J lost 6, with 19 bases in between. CDR3 region: CASSQGRKLGGVQPQHF. In DNA form, the CDR3 reads TGTGCCAGCAGCCAAGGACGGAAACTAGGAGGGGTTCAGCCCCAGCATTTT.

V usage is TRBV12-3 or TRBV12-4 and J usage is TRBJ1-2, with 8 bases fitting TRBD1. The CDR3 covers 12 residues. Trimming at V came to 5 bases and at J to 8 bases, leaving 4 bases not matched to a gene. In nucleotides, the CDR3 is TGTGCCAGCAGTCAGGGGGCGCGGGGCTACACCTTC. Its translation is CASSQGARGYTF.